The 31 T cell receptor beta chains presented below share a single source sample, sequenced in a study of T-cell reconstitution after alpha-beta-depleted transplantation in children. Preparation of the TCRbeta library used unique molecular identifiers. TCRdb itself ran the PCR reads through MiXCR, one entry per CDR3 protein. The table has around 450,000 distinct CDR3 sequences, around 15% seen once. Source: PBMCs, mostly from graft donor cells, taken 360 days after TCRalphabeta/CD19-depleted stem cell transplant. These receptors were taken from a boy younger than two who had a stem cell transplant for Wiskott-Aldrich syndrome, so the T cells may come from the graft donor.

This chain connects TRBV20-1 to TRBJ2-3; 10 nucleotides agree with TRBD2. V shed 2 bases, J shed 4 bases, and the junction held 6 bases outside the gene matches. The CDR3 has 15 amino acids. The germline CDR1 and CDR2 sequences are DFQATT and SNEGSKA (reference sequence). CDR3 nucleotides: TGCAGTGCTAGATTGCTAGCGGGAGTTGCAGATACGCAGTATTTT. The encoded protein is CSARLLAGVADTQYF.

This chain joins TRBV10-3 and TRBJ2-7; a possible D gene is TRBD1 (6 bases). V was pared by 4 bases and J by 3 bases, with 13 bases between. The length of the CDR3 is 14 residues. In germline, CDR1 is ENHRY, CDR2 SYGVKD. The CDR3 loop is CAISVGTGFYEQYF. In DNA, the CDR3 is TGTGCCATCAGTGTCGGTACAGGGTTCTACGAGCAGTACTTC.

The chain has TRBV5-1 and TRBJ2-7; D possibly matches TRBD1 or TRBD2 (5 bases each). The CDR3 runs 13 residues. CDR1 and CDR2 from the germline V gene are SGHRS and YFSETQ. The ends were cut back, 4 bases at V and 9 bases at J, with 17 bases in the middle. The CDR3 DNA reads TGCGCCAGCAGCCTCTCCGGGACCAGTGCGCAGTACTTC. Translating it yields CASSLSGTSAQYF.

The chain couples TRBV5-1 to TRBJ2-7, with TRBD1 as a possible D gene (5 bases). The length of the CDR3 is 15 residues. Germline CDR1 and CDR2: SGHRS and YFSETQ. The ends were cut back, 1 base at V and 2 bases at J, with 13 bases in the middle. As DNA, the CDR3 is TGCGCCAGCAGCTTGTATCAGACAGCTCCCTACGAGCAGTACTTC. It encodes CASSLYQTAPYEQYF.

The V and J genes are TRBV12-3 or TRBV12-4 and TRBJ2-7; D gene unclear. Deletions cut 5 bases from V and 6 bases from J, with 14 bases between. This CDR3 spans 13 amino acids. CDR3 in amino acids: CASSLSPGVEQYF. CDR3 bases: TGTGCCAGCAGTCTTAGCCCTGGGGTCGAGCAGTACTTC.

A single count supports this clonotype. DNA for the CDR3: TGTGCCAGCAGCCCGAGACCGGGACTAGCGCAATACGAGCAGTACTTC. It encodes CASSPRPGLAQYEQYF. V gene TRBV11-2 combines with J gene TRBJ2-7; the match to TRBD2 covers 10 bases. V was clipped by 5 bases and J by 4 bases; unmatched bases: 11. The CDR3 runs 16 residues. Germline values: CDR1 SGHAT, CDR2 FQNNGV.

This clonotype has more than one count but fewer than ten. The chain has TRBV27 and TRBJ2-1, with D possibly called TRBD1 or TRBD2 (5 bases each). Deletions cut 3 bases from V and 6 bases from J, with 12 bases between. The CDR3 covers 14 residues. The germline gives CDR1 MNHEY, CDR2 SMNVEV (reference sequence). This CDR3 is CASSFWGSGNEQFF. As DNA, the CDR3 is TGTGCCAGCAGTTTTTGGGGGTCCGGCAATGAGCAGTTCTTC.

This clonotype was recorded a few times. J is TRBJ2-7 and V is TRBV15; D uncertain. The CDR3 covers 13 residues. Per germline, CDR1 LNHNV and CDR2 YYDKDF (reference sequence). Trimming shortened V by 4 bases and J by 4 bases, and 11 bases separated the two germline ends. This CDR3 reads CATSIYKGYEQYF. The DNA for the CDR3 is TGTGCCACCAGCATCTACAAAGGTTACGAGCAGTACTTC.

A few counts support this clonotype. The chain recombines TRBV6-5 with TRBJ2-7; D not resolved. CDR3 length: 14 amino acids. Germline V CDR1 and CDR2: MNHEY, SVGAGI. V shed 0 bases and J shed 0 bases, with 6 bases lying between them. DNA of the CDR3: TGTGCCAGCAGTTACTCGGACGGCTCCTACGAGCAGTACTTC. Its protein product is CASSYSDGSYEQYF.

There are a few counts of this clonotype. The gene calls are TRBV5-6 and TRBJ1-3; D might be TRBD1 (5 bases). CDR3 length: 13 residues. The germline gives CDR1 SGHDT, CDR2 YYEEEE. Between the trimmed V and J ends, which lost 1 base and 4 bases, there was a span of 6 bases. CDR3 nucleotides: TGTGCCAGCAGCTTGCAGGGAGGAAACACCATATATTTT. This codes for CASSLQGGNTIYF.

The chain carries TRBV12-3 or TRBV12-4 and TRBJ2-7, with D perhaps given as TRBD1 or TRBD2 (5 bases each). V lost 3 bases to trimming and J lost 5 bases, with 14 bases between them. The CDR3 is made up of 14 amino acids. The CDR3: CASSLGVGQDEQYF. The CDR3 DNA follows: TGTGCCAGCAGTTTGGGGGTCGGTCAAGACGAGCAGTACTTC.

This clonotype was recorded many times. V and J are TRBV24-1 and TRBJ2-7; the D is unclear. Germline V gene sequence: CDR1 KGHDR, CDR2 SFDVKD. Trimming left V 4 bases short and J 3 bases short, with 3 bases between. This CDR3 contains 11 residues. CDR3 loop: CATSDYYEQYF. In DNA, the CDR3 is TGTGCCACCAGTGACTACTACGAGCAGTACTTC.

The rearrangement uses TRBV7-2 and TRBJ2-7; no firm D call. Germline CDR1 SGHTA, CDR2 FQGNSA. Trimming took 0 bases from V and 4 from J, leaving 10 bases between them. CDR3 length: 14 amino acids. CDR3 sequence reads: CASSLATEGYEQYF. The CDR3 nucleotides read TGTGCCAGCAGCTTAGCGACTGAAGGTTACGAGCAGTACTTC.

The CDR3 is CATSDPRGLGTDTQYF. CDR3 nucleotides: TGTGCCACCAGTGATCCGCGGGGGCTCGGCACAGATACGCAGTATTTT. This chain links TRBV24-1 with TRBJ2-3; D perhaps matches TRBD2 (7 bases). Trimming left V 3 bases short and J 1 base short, with 13 bases between. This CDR3 spans 16 amino acids. Germline-derived CDR1 and CDR2 are KGHDR and SFDVKD.

In its sample, this clonotype was seen many times. The genes are TRBV12-3 or TRBV12-4 and TRBJ1-2, with no clear D. This CDR3 spans 12 amino acids. Deletions cut 7 bases from V and 8 bases from J, with 14 bases between. This chain's CDR3 is CASKRSAGGYTF. CDR3 bases: TGTGCCAGCAAGAGATCCGCGGGAGGCTACACCTTC.

This clonotype was counted between two and nine times. The chain employs TRBV5-1 and TRBJ2-1, with D perhaps being TRBD1 or TRBD2 (6 bases each). The V end lost 1 base, the J end lost 0 bases, and 14 bases lay between the germline ends. This CDR3 spans 17 amino acids. The germline V gene has CDR1 SGHRS and CDR2 YFSETQ. The CDR3 DNA follows: TGCGCCAGCAGCTTGCAGACAGGACTATACTCCTACAATGAGCAGTTCTTC. This encodes CASSLQTGLYSYNEQFF.

This clonotype was seen a handful of times. The chain has TRBV20-1 and TRBJ2-2, with 12 bases matching TRBD2. The germline V gene has CDR1 DFQATT and CDR2 SNEGSKA (reference sequence). This CDR3 contains 16 residues. Losses at the gene ends were 2 bases for V and 4 bases for J; bases not matched to a gene: 5. In nucleotides, the CDR3 is TGCAGTGCTAGACGACTAGCGGGGGACCTCACCGGGGAGCTGTTTTTT. The encoded protein is CSARRLAGDLTGELFF.

The chain carries TRBV7-9 and TRBJ2-7; 7 bases are shared with TRBD1. CDR3 length equals 15 residues. Germline CDR1 and CDR2: SEHNR and FQNEAQ (reference sequence). The J segment lost 2 bases and the V segment lost 1 base, leaving 5 bases of the junction unmatched. The CDR3 DNA follows: TGTGCCAGCAGCTTAGGAACGGGACAGACCTACGAGCAGTACTTC. Its protein is CASSLGTGQTYEQYF.

The chain couples TRBV7-9 to TRBJ2-7; possibly TRBD1 for D (5 bases). Between the trimmed V and J ends, which lost 4 bases and 5 bases, there was a span of 15 bases. The CDR3 length is 14 residues. Looked up from germline, CDR1 is SEHNR and CDR2 is FQNEAQ (reference sequence). The CDR3 DNA reads TGTGCCAGCAGCTCCCCGACAGCCCGTAACGAGCAGTACTTC. This translates into CASSSPTARNEQYF.

This sequence joins TRBV10-3 and TRBJ1-1; D might be TRBD1 (5 bases). With 1 base removed from V and 6 bases from J, the gap between germline ends came to 15 bases. CDR1 and CDR2 from the germline V gene are ENHRY and SYGVKD. There are 15 residues in the CDR3. Here the CDR3 DNA reads TGTGCCATCAGTGAGTATCAGGGCCTAGGGGCTGAAGCTTTCTTT. Translating gives CAISEYQGLGAEAFF.

The gene calls are TRBV5-1 and TRBJ2-3; 9 positions match TRBD2. The CDR3 spans 17 residues. Germline loops: CDR1 SGHRS, CDR2 YFSETQ. V gave up 2 bases and J gave up 1 base; unmatched junction bases: 8. For the CDR3, the DNA is TGCGCCAGCAGCTTTCTTAGCGGGAGAAGGGGCACAGATACGCAGTATTTT. Amino acids: CASSFLSGRRGTDTQYF.

This clonotype was counted a few times. The chain recombines TRBV24-1 with TRBJ2-7; 9 bases fit TRBD1. The junction had 8 bases not matched to a gene; V was cut back by 3 bases and J by 9 bases. This CDR3 region has 14 residues. Germline lookup yields CDR1 KGHDR and CDR2 SFDVKD. Here the CDR3 DNA reads TGTGCCACCAGTGATCCCGGGACAGGGCAGGGGCAGTACTTC. Translation gives CATSDPGTGQGQYF.

This clonotype was detected only a few times. This chain connects TRBV14 to TRBJ1-1; D gene ambiguous. Germline loops: CDR1 SGHDN, CDR2 FVKESK. Trimming shortened V by 4 bases and J by 0 bases, and 6 bases separated the two germline ends. The CDR3 is 13 residues long. In nucleotides, the CDR3 is TGTGCCAGCAGCCGCCACATGAACACTGAAGCTTTCTTT. It specifies CASSRHMNTEAFF.

This clonotype was counted a few times. This chain links TRBV5-6 with TRBJ2-1; D is undetermined. V gave up 6 bases and J gave up 4 bases, with 14 bases separating them. The V gene's germline CDR1 is SGHDT and CDR2 YYEEEE. The CDR3 spans 14 residues. CDR3 protein: CASIPRLSYNEQFF. The CDR3 nucleotides are TGTGCCAGCATCCCTCGATTGAGTTACAATGAGCAGTTCTTC.

This clonotype was recorded a few times. V usage is TRBV5-5 and J usage is TRBJ2-7; TRBD1 matches 11 bases. This CDR3 spans 16 amino acids. After removal of 0 bases from V and 3 bases from J, the junction contained 5 bases not matched to a gene. The germline CDR1 and CDR2 sequences are SGHKS and YYEKEE (reference sequence). CDR3 region: CASSLGTGGFGYEQYF. The CDR3 DNA reads as TGTGCCAGCAGCTTGGGGACAGGGGGCTTCGGCTACGAGCAGTACTTC. The variable domain in full, with the rest retrieved from reference TRBV5-5 and TRBJ2-7, is DAGVTQSPTHLIKTRGQQVTLRCSPISGHKSVSWYQQVLGQGPQFIFQYYEKEERGRGNFPDRFSARQFPNYSSELNVNALLLGDSALYLCASSLGTGGFGYEQYFGPGTRLTVT.

This clonotype showed up just a few times. This chain connects TRBV6-2 or TRBV6-3 to TRBJ2-1; D is possibly TRBD2 (6 bases). This CDR3 is 15 amino acids long. The V and J ends lost 2 bases and 6 bases respectively, with 14 bases between them. The germline V gene encodes CDR1 MNHEY and CDR2 SVGEGT. CDR3 loop: CASSYRRGGINEQFF. CDR3 nucleotides: TGTGCCAGCAGTTACCGGAGGGGAGGAATCAATGAGCAGTTCTTC.

This chain connects TRBV5-5 to TRBJ2-3; D possibly matches TRBD1 or TRBD2 (5 bases each). The CDR3 has 17 amino acids. Trimming removed 4 bases from V and 2 bases from J, with 20 bases in between. Looked up from germline, CDR1 is SGHKS and CDR2 is YYEKEE (reference sequence). The CDR3 nucleotides are TGTGCCAGCAGCCCCTGGTGGGACCCCTACCCCACAGATACGCAGTATTTT. Protein product: CASSPWWDPYPTDTQYF.

This clonotype was observed a handful of times. The chain links TRBV24-1 to TRBJ2-1; 13 bases are a match to TRBD2. Germline values: CDR1 KGHDR, CDR2 SFDVKD. The CDR3 spans 17 residues. J lost 2 bases, V lost 3 bases, and 3 bases had no gene match. The CDR3 nucleotides read TGTGCCACCAGTGATCGACTAGCGGGAGGAACCTACAATGAGCAGTTCTTC. Encoded protein: CATSDRLAGGTYNEQFF.

The chain uses TRBV6-1 and TRBJ2-5, with 8 bases identical to TRBD2. There are 16 residues in the CDR3. CDR1 MNHNS and CDR2 SASEGT come from the germline V gene. V lost 6 bases and J lost 5; bases outside the gene matches: 14. DNA of the CDR3: TGTGCCAGCAGCCGCCCCTTGGCGGGAGGTCGGGAGACCCAGTACTTC. Its protein product is CASSRPLAGGRETQYF.

This clonotype was observed a handful of times. The V gene is TRBV6-5, the J gene TRBJ2-1; D gene unclear. The V and J ends lost 0 bases and 4 bases respectively, with 7 bases between them. CDR1 is MNHEY, CDR2 SVGAGI, per germline. CDR3 length: 14 residues. Written as DNA, the CDR3 is TGTGCCAGCAGTTACTCGAGACTTTACAATGAGCAGTTCTTC. Its protein is CASSYSRLYNEQFF.

This clonotype was picked up many times. The chain carries TRBV15 and TRBJ2-1, with D unresolved. From germline, CDR1 is LNHNV and CDR2 YYDKDF (reference sequence). This CDR3 has 16 amino acids. The V and J ends lost 6 bases and 6 bases respectively, with 21 bases between them. The CDR3 spells CATRKALRFDFNEQFF. In DNA, the CDR3 is TGTGCCACCAGAAAGGCGCTCCGGTTCGATTTCAATGAGCAGTTCTTC.